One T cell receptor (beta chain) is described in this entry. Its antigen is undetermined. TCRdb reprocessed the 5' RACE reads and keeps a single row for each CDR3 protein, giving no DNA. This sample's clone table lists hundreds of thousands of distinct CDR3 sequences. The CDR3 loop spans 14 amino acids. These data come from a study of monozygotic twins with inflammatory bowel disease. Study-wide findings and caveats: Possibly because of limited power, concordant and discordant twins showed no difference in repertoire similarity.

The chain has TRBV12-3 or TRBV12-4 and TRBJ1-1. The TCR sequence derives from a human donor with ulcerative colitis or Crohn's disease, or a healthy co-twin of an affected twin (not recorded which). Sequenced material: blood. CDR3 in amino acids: CASSGFTGNTEAFF.